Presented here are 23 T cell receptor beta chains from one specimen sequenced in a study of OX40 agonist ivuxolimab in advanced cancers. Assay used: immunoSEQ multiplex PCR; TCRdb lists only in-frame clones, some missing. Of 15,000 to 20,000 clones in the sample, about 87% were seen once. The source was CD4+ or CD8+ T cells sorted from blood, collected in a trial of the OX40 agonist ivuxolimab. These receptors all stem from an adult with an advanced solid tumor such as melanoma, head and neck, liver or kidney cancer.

The CDR3 DNA is TGTGCCAGCAGTTTACCAGGGAATAACTACAATGAGCAGTTCTTC. Translated, it gives CASSLPGNNYNEQFF. The chain has TRBV28 and TRBJ2-1; perhaps TRBD1 as D (5 bases). CDR1 is MDHEN and CDR2 is SYDVKM in the germline V gene. This CDR3 contains 15 residues. V lost 2 bases, J lost 3 bases, and 11 bases lay in between.

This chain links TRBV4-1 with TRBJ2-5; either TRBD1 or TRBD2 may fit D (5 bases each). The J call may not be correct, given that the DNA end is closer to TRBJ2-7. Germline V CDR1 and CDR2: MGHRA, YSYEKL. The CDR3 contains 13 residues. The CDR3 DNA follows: TGCGCCAGCAGCCACGTGGGACCTAACGAGCAGTACTTC. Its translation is CASSHVGPNEQYF.

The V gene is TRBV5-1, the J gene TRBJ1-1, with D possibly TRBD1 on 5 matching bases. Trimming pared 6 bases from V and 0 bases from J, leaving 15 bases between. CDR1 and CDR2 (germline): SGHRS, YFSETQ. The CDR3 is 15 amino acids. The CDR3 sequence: CASTRGNALNTEAFF. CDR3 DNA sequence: TGCGCCAGCACGAGGGGAAACGCTTTGAACACTGAAGCTTTCTTT.

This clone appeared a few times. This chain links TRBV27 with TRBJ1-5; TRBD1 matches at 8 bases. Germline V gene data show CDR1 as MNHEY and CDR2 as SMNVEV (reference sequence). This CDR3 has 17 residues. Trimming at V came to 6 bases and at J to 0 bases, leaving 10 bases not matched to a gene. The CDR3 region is CASSRRGTGYSNQPQHF. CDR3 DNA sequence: TGTGCCAGCAGCCGAAGGGGGACAGGTTATAGCAATCAGCCCCAGCATTTT.

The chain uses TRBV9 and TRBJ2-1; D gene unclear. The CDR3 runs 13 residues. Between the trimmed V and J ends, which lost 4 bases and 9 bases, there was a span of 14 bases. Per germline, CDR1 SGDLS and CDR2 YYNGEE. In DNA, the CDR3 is TGTGCCAGCAGCTATGAGAGTGGGCCTGAGCAGTTCTTC. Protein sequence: CASSYESGPEQFF.

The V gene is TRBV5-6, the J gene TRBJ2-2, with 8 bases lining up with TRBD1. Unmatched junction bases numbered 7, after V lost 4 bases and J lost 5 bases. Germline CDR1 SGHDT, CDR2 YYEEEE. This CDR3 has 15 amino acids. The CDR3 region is CASSLRDRLTGELFF. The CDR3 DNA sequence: TGTGCCAGCAGCCTCCGGGACAGGCTGACCGGGGAGCTGTTTTTT.

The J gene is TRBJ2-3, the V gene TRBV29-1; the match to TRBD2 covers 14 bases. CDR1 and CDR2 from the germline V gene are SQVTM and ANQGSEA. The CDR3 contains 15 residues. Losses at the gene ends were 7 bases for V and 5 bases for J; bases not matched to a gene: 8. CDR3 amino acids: CSAGGTSGRLDTQYF. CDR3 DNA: TGCAGCGCTGGGGGGACTAGCGGGAGATTAGATACGCAGTATTTT.

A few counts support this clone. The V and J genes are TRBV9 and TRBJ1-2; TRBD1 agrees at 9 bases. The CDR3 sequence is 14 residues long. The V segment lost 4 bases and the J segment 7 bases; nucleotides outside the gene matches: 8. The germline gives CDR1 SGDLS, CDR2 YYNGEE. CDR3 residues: CASSLTGGQSGYTF. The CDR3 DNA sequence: TGTGCCAGCAGCTTAACAGGGGGCCAGAGTGGCTACACCTTC. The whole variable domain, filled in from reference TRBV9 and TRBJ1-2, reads DSGVTQTPKHLITATGQRVTLRCSPRSGDLSVYWYQQSLDQGLQFLIQYYNGEERAKGNILERFSAQQFPDLHSELNLSSLELGDSALYFCASSLTGGQSGYTFGSGTRLTVV.

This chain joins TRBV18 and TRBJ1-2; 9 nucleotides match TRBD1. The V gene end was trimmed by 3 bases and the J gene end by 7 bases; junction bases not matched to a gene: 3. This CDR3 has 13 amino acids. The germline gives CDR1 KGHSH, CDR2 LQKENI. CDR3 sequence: CASSPDRGVGYTF. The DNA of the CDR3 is TGTGCCAGCTCACCCGACAGGGGGGTTGGCTACACCTTC. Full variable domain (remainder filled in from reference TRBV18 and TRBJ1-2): NAGVMQNPRHLVRRRGQEARLRCSPMKGHSHVYWYRQLPEEGLKFMVYLQKENIIDESGMPKERFSAEFPKEGPSILRIQQVVRGDSAAYFCASSPDRGVGYTFGSGTRLTVV.

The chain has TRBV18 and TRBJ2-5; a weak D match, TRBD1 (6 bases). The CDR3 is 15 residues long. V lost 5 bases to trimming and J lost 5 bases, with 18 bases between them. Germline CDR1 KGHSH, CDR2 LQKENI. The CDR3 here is CASSYRVRDGETQYF. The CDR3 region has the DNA TGTGCCAGCTCATACAGGGTTCGGGACGGGGAGACCCAGTACTTC. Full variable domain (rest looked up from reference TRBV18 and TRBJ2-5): NAGVMQNPRHLVRRRGQEARLRCSPMKGHSHVYWYRQLPEEGLKFMVYLQKENIIDESGMPKERFSAEFPKEGPSILRIQQVVRGDSAAYFCASSYRVRDGETQYFGPGTRLLVL.

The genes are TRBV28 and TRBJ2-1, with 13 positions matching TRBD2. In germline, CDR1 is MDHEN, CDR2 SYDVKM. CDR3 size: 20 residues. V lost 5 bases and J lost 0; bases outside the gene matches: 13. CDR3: CASSPRRRTSGRISYNEQFF. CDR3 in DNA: TGTGCCAGCAGTCCTCGCCGTAGGACTAGCGGGAGAATCTCCTACAATGAGCAGTTCTTC.

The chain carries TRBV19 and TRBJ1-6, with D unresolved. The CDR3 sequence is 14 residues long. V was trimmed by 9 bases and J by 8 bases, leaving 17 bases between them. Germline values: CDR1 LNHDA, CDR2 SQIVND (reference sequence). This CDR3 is CASSGPVKYSPLHF. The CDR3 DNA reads TGTGCCAGCTCCGGACCCGTCAAATATTCACCCCTCCACTTT.

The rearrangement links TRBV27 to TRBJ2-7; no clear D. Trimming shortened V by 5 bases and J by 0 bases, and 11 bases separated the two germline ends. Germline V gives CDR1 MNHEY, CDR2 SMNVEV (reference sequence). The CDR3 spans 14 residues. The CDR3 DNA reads TGTGCCAGCAGTAGGATACAAAGCTCCTACGAGCAGTACTTC. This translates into CASSRIQSSYEQYF.

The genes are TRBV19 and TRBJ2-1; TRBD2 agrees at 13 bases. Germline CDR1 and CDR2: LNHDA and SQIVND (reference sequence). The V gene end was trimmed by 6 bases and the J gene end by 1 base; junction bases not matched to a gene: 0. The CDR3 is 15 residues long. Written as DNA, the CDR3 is TGTGCCAGTAGGGGACTAGCGGGGTCCTACAATGAGCAGTTCTTC. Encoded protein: CASRGLAGSYNEQFF.

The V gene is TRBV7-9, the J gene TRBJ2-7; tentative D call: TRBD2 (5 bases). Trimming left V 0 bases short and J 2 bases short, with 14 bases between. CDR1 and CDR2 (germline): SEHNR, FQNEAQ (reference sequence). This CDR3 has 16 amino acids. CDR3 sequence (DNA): TGTGCCAGCAGCTTAGCGTCGTCTAGCCCACCCTACGAGCAGTACTTC. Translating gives CASSLASSSPPYEQYF.

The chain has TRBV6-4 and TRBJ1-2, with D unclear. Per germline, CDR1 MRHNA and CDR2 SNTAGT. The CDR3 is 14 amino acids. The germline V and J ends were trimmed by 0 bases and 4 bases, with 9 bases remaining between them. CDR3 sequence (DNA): TGTGCCAGCAGTGACTCAAGGCCTCCCTATGGCTACACCTTC. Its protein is CASSDSRPPYGYTF.

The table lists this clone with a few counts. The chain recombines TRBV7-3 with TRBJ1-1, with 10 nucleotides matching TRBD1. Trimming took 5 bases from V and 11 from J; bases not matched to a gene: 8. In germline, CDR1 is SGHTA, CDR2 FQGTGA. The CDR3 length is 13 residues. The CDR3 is CASSPDRGERAFF. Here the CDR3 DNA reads TGTGCCAGCAGCCCGGACAGGGGGGAGCGGGCTTTCTTT.

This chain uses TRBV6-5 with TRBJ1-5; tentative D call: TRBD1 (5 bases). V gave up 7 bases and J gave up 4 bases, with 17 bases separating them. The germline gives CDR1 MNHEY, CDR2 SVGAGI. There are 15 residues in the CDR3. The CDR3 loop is CASKRGGGENQPQHF. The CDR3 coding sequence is TGTGCCAGCAAAAGAGGCGGGGGGGAGAATCAGCCCCAGCATTTT.

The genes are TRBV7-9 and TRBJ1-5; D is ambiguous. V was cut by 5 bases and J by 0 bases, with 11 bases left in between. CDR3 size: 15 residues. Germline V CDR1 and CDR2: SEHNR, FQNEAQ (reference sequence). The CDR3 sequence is CASSPVGSSNQPQHF. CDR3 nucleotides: TGTGCCAGCAGCCCCGTCGGGAGTAGCAATCAGCCCCAGCATTTT.

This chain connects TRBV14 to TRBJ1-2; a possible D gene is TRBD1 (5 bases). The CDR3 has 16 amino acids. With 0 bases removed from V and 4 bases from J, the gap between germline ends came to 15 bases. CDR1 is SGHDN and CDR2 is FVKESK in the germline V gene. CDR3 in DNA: TGTGCCAGCAGCCAAGATCTGGGGCAGACGAGCTATGGCTACACCTTC. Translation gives CASSQDLGQTSYGYTF. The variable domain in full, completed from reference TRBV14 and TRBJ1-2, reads EAGVTQFPSHSVIEKGQTVTLRCDPISGHDNLYWYRRVMGKEIKFLLHFVKESKQDESGMPNNRFLAERTGGTYSTLKVQPAELEDSGVYFCASSQDLGQTSYGYTFGSGTRLTVV.

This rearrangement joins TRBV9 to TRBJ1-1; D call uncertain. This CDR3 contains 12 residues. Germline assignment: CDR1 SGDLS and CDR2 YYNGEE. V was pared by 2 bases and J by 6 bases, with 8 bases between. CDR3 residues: CASSVSGAEAFF. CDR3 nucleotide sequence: TGTGCCAGCAGCGTTTCTGGGGCTGAAGCTTTCTTT. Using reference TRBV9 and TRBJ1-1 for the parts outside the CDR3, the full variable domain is DSGVTQTPKHLITATGQRVTLRCSPRSGDLSVYWYQQSLDQGLQFLIQYYNGEERAKGNILERFSAQQFPDLHSELNLSSLELGDSALYFCASSVSGAEAFFGQGTRLTVV.

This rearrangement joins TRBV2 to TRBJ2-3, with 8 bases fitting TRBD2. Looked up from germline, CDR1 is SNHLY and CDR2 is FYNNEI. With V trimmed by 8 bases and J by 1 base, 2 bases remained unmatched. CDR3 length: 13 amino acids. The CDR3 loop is CASGREGTDTQYF. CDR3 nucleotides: TGTGCCAGCGGGCGGGAGGGCACAGATACGCAGTATTTT. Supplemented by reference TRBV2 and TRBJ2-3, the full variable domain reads EPEVTQTPSHQVTQMGQEVILRCVPISNHLYFYWYRQILGQKVEFLVSFYNNEISEKSEIFDDQFSVERPDGSNFTLKIRSTKLEDSAMYFCASGREGTDTQYFGPGTRLTVL.

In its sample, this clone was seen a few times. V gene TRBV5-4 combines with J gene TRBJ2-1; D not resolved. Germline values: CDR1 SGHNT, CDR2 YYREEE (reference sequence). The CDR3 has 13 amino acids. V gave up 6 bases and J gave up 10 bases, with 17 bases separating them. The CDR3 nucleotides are TGTGCCAGCACCCTGGCAGATTATTCGGAGCAGTTCTTC. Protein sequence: CASTLADYSEQFF.